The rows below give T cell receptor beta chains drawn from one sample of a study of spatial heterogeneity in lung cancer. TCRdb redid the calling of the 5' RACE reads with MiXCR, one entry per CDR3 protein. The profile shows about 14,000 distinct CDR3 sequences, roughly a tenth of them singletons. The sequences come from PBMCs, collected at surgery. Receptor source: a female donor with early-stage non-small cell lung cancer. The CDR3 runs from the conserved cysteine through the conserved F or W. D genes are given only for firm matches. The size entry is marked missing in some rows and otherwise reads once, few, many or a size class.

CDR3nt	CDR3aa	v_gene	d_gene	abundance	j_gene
TGTGCCAGCAGTCTCCCCACAGGGGGCCATGGAAACACCATATATTTT	CASSLPTGGHGNTIYF	TRBV12-3/TRBV12-4	TRBD1	-	TRBJ1-3
TGTGCCTGGAGTGTTCAATGCGGGGCGGACTTCACAGATACGCAGTATTTT	CAWSVQCGADFTDTQYF	TRBV30	-	-	TRBJ2-3
TGTGCCAGCAGAATAAGCAATGAGCAGTTCTTC	CASRISNEQFF	TRBV12-3/TRBV12-4	-	few	TRBJ2-1
TGTGCCAGCACCGGGGGAGATTATGCCAAAAACATTCAGTACTTC	CASTGGDYAKNIQYF	TRBV12-3/TRBV12-4	-	many	TRBJ2-4
TGTGCCAGCACTCCCCGGGAGACCGGGGAGCTGTTTTTT	CASTPRETGELFF	TRBV25-1	-	many	TRBJ2-2
TGTGCCAGCAGTTCGGATTACTACGAGCAGTACTTC	CASSSDYYEQYF	TRBV11-2	-	few	TRBJ2-7
TGTGCCAGCAGTAGTTTCCAGGGGGGCACTGAAGCTTTCTTT	CASSSFQGGTEAFF	TRBV6-1	TRBD1	many	TRBJ1-1
TGCAGTGCTAGCCCAGGGGGCAACACCATATATTTT	CSASPGGNTIYF	TRBV20-1	TRBD1	many	TRBJ1-3
TGCAGCGTTGCAACGGGGGCGAACTATGGCTACACCTTC	CSVATGANYGYTF	TRBV29-1	-	many	TRBJ1-2
TGTGCCAGCATCCCCCGGGAGGGGGCACCCACCGATGAGCAGTTCTTC	CASIPREGAPTDEQFF	TRBV12-3/TRBV12-4	-	-	TRBJ2-1
TGTGCCAGCAGTTCTTCCGCAGGGGGCACCGGGGAGCTGTTTTTT	CASSSSAGGTGELFF	TRBV28	TRBD1	many	TRBJ2-2